This T cell receptor (beta chain) is from a study of T cell responses to AZD1222 COVID-19 vaccine. Study-level findings and limits: The breadth and depth of Spike-specific TCRs increased once two AZD1222 doses had been given. Donors were largely white British and mainly female; clonal diversity was possibly underestimated. Targeting of unmutated variant regions was reportedly seen in nearly half of spike-specific TCRs. Of the AZD1222 recipients, only 5 or 6 were seropositive at baseline.

Data came from immunoSEQ multiplex PCR; TCRdb stores just in-frame clones and leaves some out. Here the sample spans 100,000 to 150,000 clones, 86% being singletons. Remarks on this clone: Its target is unknown.

V lost 5 bases and J lost 3; bases outside the gene matches: 6. Germline V gives CDR1 MNHEY, CDR2 SVGEGT. CDR3 length: 14 residues. V is TRBV6-2 or TRBV6-3 and J is TRBJ1-2; 7 bases match TRBD1. The sequenced sample was peripheral blood, obtained on day 0 of AZD1222 vaccination. This TCR was recovered from an adult in good health. For the CDR3, the DNA is TGTGCCAGCAGTCACCAACAGGGGTACTATGGCTACACCTTC. Amino acid sequence: CASSHQQGYYGYTF.